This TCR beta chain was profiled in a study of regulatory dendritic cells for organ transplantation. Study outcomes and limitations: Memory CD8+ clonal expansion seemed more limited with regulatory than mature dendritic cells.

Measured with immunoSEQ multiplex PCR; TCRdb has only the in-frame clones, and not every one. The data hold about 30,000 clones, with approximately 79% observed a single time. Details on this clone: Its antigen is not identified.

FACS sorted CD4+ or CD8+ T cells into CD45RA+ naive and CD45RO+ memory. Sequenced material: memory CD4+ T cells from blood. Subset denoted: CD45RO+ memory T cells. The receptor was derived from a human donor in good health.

CDR3 amino acids: CASSLSRDTEAFF. In DNA form, the CDR3 reads TGTGCCAGCAGCTTAAGCAGGGACACTGAAGCTTTCTTT. The chain has TRBV7-2 and TRBJ1-1; possible D gene TRBD1, 5 bases. V was cut by 2 bases and J by 3 bases, with 7 bases left in between. This CDR3 spans 13 amino acids. Germline values: CDR1 SGHTA, CDR2 FQGNSA.